A selection of T cell receptor beta chains follows, all from one sample in a study of graft-versus-host responses after intestinal transplantation. Repertoires were generated with immunoSEQ multiplex PCR, while TCRdb's copy carries only in-frame clones and drops some. The sample carries over 75,000 clones, roughly nine tenths recorded once. Their recognized antigens are unknown. Source: unstimulated CD4+ T cells sorted from spleen or lymph node cells, taken before transplant. These receptors all stem from a human donor who was the organ donor for an intestinal transplant. Both conserved end residues are part of each CDR3. D genes are given only for firm matches.

d_call j_call v_call cdr3_aa
- TRBJ1-4 TRBV5-1 CASSLVDPNRGEKLFF
TRBD2 TRBJ2-2 TRBV5-4 CASSALAGGDTGELFF
- TRBJ2-3 TRBV2 CASVTHAPSDTQYF
TRBD2 TRBJ2-3 TRBV7-2 CASSLVGGLAGPNTDTQYF
- TRBJ2-1 TRBV9 CASSEQVYNEQFF
TRBD2 TRBJ2-7 TRBV29-1 CSVGHWEGEQYF
- TRBJ1-1 TRBV9 CASSPFQGPTEAFF
- TRBJ2-7 TRBV4-3 CASSQDLKGTYEQYF
TRBD1 TRBJ2-2 TRBV18 CASSPWTGGAGELFF
TRBD1 TRBJ2-2 TRBV5-1 CASSGQGSPGELFF
- TRBJ1-5 TRBV4-3 CASSQARGAGQPQHF
TRBD1 TRBJ2-2 TRBV5-6 CASRPGTGLSTGELFF
- TRBJ1-1 TRBV18 CASRQQGRNTEAFF
TRBD1 TRBJ1-5 TRBV6-1 CASSEAGAGTGYNQPQHF
TRBD2 TRBJ2-5 TRBV5-1 CASRFTGGETQYF
TRBD2 TRBJ2-5 TRBV5-4 CASSQDLAGVETQYF
- TRBJ1-2 TRBV5-6 CASSNPSYGYTF
- TRBJ1-2 TRBV30 CAWSGNWGVYGYTF
- TRBJ2-1 TRBV4-1 CASSQELPQKGPNEQFF
- TRBJ2-5 TRBV28 CASSLSPVQETQYF
- TRBJ2-3 TRBV7-6 CASSLVPGTSTDTQYF
TRBD1 TRBJ2-7 TRBV20-1 CSAGTAYEQYF
- TRBJ1-2 TRBV6-6 CASSYSGRAGEGYTF
TRBD2 TRBJ2-2 TRBV5-1 CASRKEVSGGGTGELFF
- TRBJ1-2 TRBV5-5 CASSDLPGKGYGYTF
- TRBJ1-3 TRBV5-1 CASSSEPSGNTIYF
TRBD2 TRBJ2-2 TRBV11-2 CASSSWAGGAGELFF
TRBD1 TRBJ1-2 TRBV2 CASSATGGADYGYTF
TRBD2 TRBJ2-7 TRBV4-1 CASSQGTSGSWYEQYF
TRBD1 TRBJ1-6 TRBV2 CASRGQGLNSPLHF
TRBD2 TRBJ2-7 TRBV11-2 CASSLAPLAGEFEQYF
- TRBJ2-3 TRBV5-1 CASSLTTDTQYF
TRBD1 TRBJ1-3 TRBV18 CASFQMTGLYSGNTIYF
- TRBJ1-5 TRBV4-2 CASSQGGQINQPQHF
- TRBJ2-2 TRBV5-6 CASSVVARDRTGELFF
- TRBJ2-7 TRBV4-2 CASSPPKQVHEQYF
- TRBJ2-3 TRBV19 CASSTRTFTDTQYF
- TRBJ1-1 TRBV14 CASSQDAGNVNTEAFF
TRBD2 TRBJ2-7 TRBV7-2 CASSFGGSSSYEQYF